Each of the 4 T cell receptor beta chains below was sequenced from the same sample in a study of cytotoxic CD8 clonotypes in ibrutinib-treated CLL. Sequencing was performed with immunoSEQ multiplex PCR; in TCRdb, only in-frame clones are kept and a portion is missing. Among nearly 85,000 clones listed, about 85% were seen once. The specimen was PBMCs, collected after 12 months of ibrutinib treatment. These receptors originate from a human donor with chronic lymphocytic leukemia.

The chain has TRBV6-5 and TRBJ1-6, with D tentatively TRBD1 (6 bases). V lost 0 bases, J lost 13 bases, and 16 bases lay in between. CDR1 and CDR2 from the germline V gene are MNHEY and SVGAGI. The CDR3 sequence is 15 residues long. CDR3 bases: TGTGCCAGCAGTTACTCGGCGGCAGGGGCCCCCCCCCTCCACTTT. Residues: CASSYSAAGAPPLHF.

This chain links TRBV4-3 with TRBJ2-3, with D tentatively TRBD2 (6 bases). There are 19 residues in the CDR3. Germline V CDR1 and CDR2: LGHNA, YSLEER. Between the trimmed V and J ends, which lost 0 bases and 1 base, there was a span of 20 bases. The DNA of the CDR3 is TGCGCCAGCAGCCAAGATCGAGGGTCGGGACTCTCAGGCACAGATACGCAGTATTTT. Its protein product is CASSQDRGSGLSGTDTQYF.

The chain recombines TRBV5-6 with TRBJ2-7; D might be TRBD1 or TRBD2, each matching 6 bases. This CDR3 comprises 15 residues. Germline CDR1 SGHDT, CDR2 YYEEEE. V shed 6 bases and J shed 2 bases, with 18 bases lying between them. CDR3 bases: TGTGCCAGCACCGACATCGGGGGCTCTACCTACGAGCAGTACTTC. The encoded protein is CASTDIGGSTYEQYF.

This clone was observed a single time. This sequence joins TRBV15 and TRBJ2-7; TRBD1 or TRBD2 may be the D gene (6 bases each). The germline V gene has CDR1 LNHNV and CDR2 YYDKDF (reference sequence). CDR3 length equals 18 residues. V gave up 4 bases and J gave up 5 bases, with 27 bases separating them. The CDR3 loop is CATSTLRGAAGPADEQYF. The CDR3 bases are TGTGCCACCAGCACCCTGAGGGGGGCGGCCGGGCCTGCAGACGAGCAGTACTTC.